The 17 T cell receptor beta chains reported below all come from one sample, sequenced in a study of human T cells and chemical hapten exposure. Time point of the sample: healthy volunteer bleed at 6 weeks. Total RNA came from unfractionated whole blood. Via MiXCR, TCRdb re-called the RACE reads, giving one row per CDR3 protein. The profile shows over 35,000 distinct CDR3 sequences, about 4% of them singletons. Sequencing was performed on whole blood. These TCRs come from a human donor in good health. Some clones in this sample may be carry-over from other donors' samples.

There are many counts of this clonotype. CDR3 protein: CASSPSVAYEQYF. CDR3 DNA: TGTGCCAGCAGCCCCTCGGTGGCCTACGAGCAGTACTTC. This chain joins TRBV11-2 and TRBJ2-7, with unresolved D. This CDR3 spans 13 amino acids. Germline CDR1 is SGHAT and CDR2 is FQNNGV. Trimming pared 5 bases from V and 2 bases from J, leaving 10 bases between.

This clonotype was counted many times. J is TRBJ2-2 and V is TRBV27, with 7 bases fitting TRBD2. V was pared by 1 base and J by 6 bases, with 5 bases of the junction left unmatched. The germline V gene has CDR1 MNHEY and CDR2 SMNVEV (reference sequence). This CDR3 has 15 amino acids. The CDR3 loop reads CASSLFRTSAGELFF. The DNA for the CDR3 is TGTGCCAGCAGTTTATTTCGGACTAGTGCCGGGGAGCTGTTTTTT.

At least ten counts were recorded for this clonotype. The CDR3 region has the DNA TGTGCCAGCAGTTTCTCAGGGAGGATGAACTATGGCTACACCTTC. Encoded protein: CASSFSGRMNYGYTF. The chain recombines TRBV27 with TRBJ1-2, with D possibly matching TRBD1 (5 bases). Germline V gives CDR1 MNHEY, CDR2 SMNVEV (reference sequence). V lost 3 bases to trimming and J lost 2 bases, with 13 bases between them. The CDR3 is 15 residues long.

There are many counts of this clonotype. The chain uses TRBV15 and TRBJ1-2; D ambiguous. CDR3 length equals 14 residues. The V end was cut by 0 bases, the J end by 6 bases, with 11 bases between. Germline CDR1 and CDR2: LNHNV and YYDKDF (reference sequence). This CDR3 is CATSRDTVGDGYTF. CDR3 DNA: TGTGCCACCAGCAGAGATACGGTCGGAGATGGCTACACCTTC.

This clonotype has ten or more counts. This chain joins TRBV4-1 and TRBJ2-4, with D unclear. Looked up from germline, CDR1 is MGHRA and CDR2 is YSYEKL. V was shortened by 2 bases and J by 1 base, with 15 bases between the two germline ends. The CDR3 spans 17 residues. The CDR3 protein is CASSQKEGSRAKNIQYF. The CDR3 DNA reads TGCGCCAGCAGCCAAAAAGAAGGGTCTCGGGCCAAAAACATTCAGTACTTC.

In its sample, this clonotype was seen many times. This chain uses TRBV12-3 or TRBV12-4 with TRBJ1-2; D not resolved. V was clipped by 1 base and J by 3 bases, with 15 bases between them. This CDR3 region has 16 residues. The DNA for the CDR3 is TGTGCCAGCAGTTTAGACAGCTACCGCTCTCACTATGGCTACACCTTC. It yields the protein CASSLDSYRSHYGYTF.

This clonotype appeared many times. The V and J genes are TRBV13 and TRBJ1-1; the D gene is possibly TRBD1 (6 bases). V shed 0 bases and J shed 1 base, with 12 bases lying between them. The CDR3 extends over 16 amino acids. Germline V gene data show CDR1 as PRHDT and CDR2 as FYEKMQ (reference sequence). CDR3 amino acids: CASSLGRGTPNTEAFF. The CDR3 DNA reads TGTGCCAGCAGCTTAGGCCGGGGGACACCGAACACTGAAGCTTTCTTT. The entire variable domain, with the rest obtained from reference TRBV13 and TRBJ1-1, is as follows: AAGVIQSPRHLIKEKRETATLKCYPIPRHDTVYWYQQGPGQDPQFLISFYEKMQSDKGSIPDRFSAQQFSDYHSELNMSSLELGDSALYFCASSLGRGTPNTEAFFGQGTRLTVV.

This clonotype turned up a few times. V and J are TRBV5-6 and TRBJ2-4, with D maybe TRBD1 (8 bases). V shed 1 base and J shed 6 bases, with 14 bases lying between them. The CDR3 covers 15 residues. Germline CDR1 reads SGHDT; CDR2 reads YYEEEE. CDR3 sequence: CASSLYRGGVNIQYF. The CDR3 DNA reads TGTGCCAGCAGCTTGTACAGGGGGGGGGTAAACATTCAGTACTTC.

Comment on this clonotype: It may be a read error: a sequence one base away is much more abundant. CDR3 amino acids: CASSYNKGLRVDTQYF. CDR3 nucleotide sequence: TGTGCCAGCAGTTATAACAAGGGTCTCCGGGTAGATACGCAGTATTTT. The genes are TRBV27 and TRBJ2-3, with D hard to call. The V and J ends lost 4 bases and 5 bases respectively, with 19 bases between them. CDR1 is MNHEY, CDR2 SMNVEV, per germline (reference sequence). There are 16 residues in the CDR3.

This clonotype occurred many times. The rearrangement joins TRBV12-3 or TRBV12-4 to TRBJ2-7; no clear D. The CDR3 is 13 residues long. Deletions cut 3 bases from V and 5 bases from J, with 11 bases between. The CDR3 reads CASSFRLSHEQYF. As DNA, the CDR3 is TGTGCCAGCAGTTTTCGGCTTAGCCACGAGCAGTACTTC.

The table lists this clonotype with many counts. This chain connects TRBV5-6 to TRBJ1-5; 9 bases align to TRBD1. V dropped 3 bases and J dropped 5; count of bases not matched to a gene: 9. The CDR3 totals 16 residues. Per germline, CDR1 SGHDT and CDR2 YYEEEE. Here the CDR3 reads CASSSRTGVNHQPQHF. The CDR3 DNA sequence: TGTGCCAGCAGCTCGCGGACAGGGGTTAACCATCAGCCCCAGCATTTT.

The V call is TRBV28, the J call TRBJ2-7; D not resolved. V was cut by 8 bases and J by 6 bases, with 11 bases left in between. Germline-derived CDR1 and CDR2 are MDHEN and SYDVKM. The CDR3 is made up of 11 amino acids. CDR3 in amino acids: CASRLNLEQYF. The CDR3 bases are TGTGCCAGCCGTCTCAACCTCGAGCAGTACTTC. The full variable domain, in which reference TRBV28 and TRBJ2-7 provide the parts outside the CDR3, is DVKVTQSSRYLVKRTGEKVFLECVQDMDHENMFWYRQDPGLGLRLIYFSYDVKMKEKGDIPEGYSVSREKKERFSLILESASTNQTSMYLCASRLNLEQYFGPGTRLTVT.

This clonotype showed up many times. This chain uses TRBV20-1 with TRBJ1-2; 8 bases align to TRBD1. This CDR3 contains 13 residues. Germline CDR1 DFQATT, CDR2 SNEGSKA (reference sequence). After removal of 4 bases from V and 4 bases from J, the junction contained 5 bases not matched to a gene. The CDR3 nucleotides read TGCAGTGCTACCGGGACAGGCCTCTATGGCTACACCTTC. Its protein is CSATGTGLYGYTF.

The sample holds many counts of this clonotype. The chain couples TRBV10-3 to TRBJ2-1; 13 positions agree with TRBD2. Per germline, CDR1 ENHRY and CDR2 SYGVKD. This CDR3 spans 16 amino acids. J gave up 7 bases and V 4 bases, and 7 bases lay outside the gene matches. CDR3 in DNA: TGTGCCATCAGTGCCGTACTAGCGGGAGGGCCTAATGAGCAGTTCTTC. As protein: CAISAVLAGGPNEQFF.

This clonotype was observed at least ten times. The genes are TRBV10-3 and TRBJ2-3, with 9 bases aligning to TRBD2. After removal of 0 bases from V and 0 bases from J, the junction contained 1 base not matched to a gene. The CDR3 totals 16 residues. The germline V gene encodes CDR1 ENHRY and CDR2 SYGVKD. Here the CDR3 reads CAISESGTSSTDTQYF. CDR3 coding DNA: TGTGCCATCAGTGAGTCTGGGACTAGCAGCACAGATACGCAGTATTTT.

In its sample, this clonotype was seen many times. The rearrangement uses TRBV5-6 and TRBJ1-6; weak D call: TRBD1 (5 bases). Germline CDR1 is SGHDT and CDR2 is YYEEEE. The V end was cut by 0 bases, the J end by 5 bases, with 15 bases between. This CDR3 region has 17 residues. Here the CDR3 DNA reads TGTGCCAGCAGCTTGGTCGGGGCCCGATTCGATAATTCACCCCTCCACTTT. Residues: CASSLVGARFDNSPLHF.

This clonotype has ten or more counts. The rearrangement links TRBV11-2 to TRBJ2-7; possible D gene TRBD1, 5 bases. Germline V gene data show CDR1 as SGHAT and CDR2 as FQNNGV. The CDR3 is 12 residues long. Trimming shortened V by 3 bases and J by 4 bases, and 7 bases separated the two germline ends. CDR3: CASSLGRYEQYF. CDR3 in DNA: TGTGCCAGCAGCTTGGGGCGTTACGAGCAGTACTTC.